The sequence of this T cell receptor (beta chain) was determined in a study of blood T cell repertoires in COVID-19. Study-wide background: COVID-19 samples, acute and convalescent, were from the United States, Italy and Spain. The analysed material was cDNA or gDNA that came from T cells, B-cell-depleted T cells, or PBMCs.

Germline V gene data show CDR1 as LNHDA and CDR2 as SQIVND (reference sequence). The CDR3 loop spans 15 amino acids. V was pared by 6 bases and J by 1 base, with 13 bases between. In the authors' workflow: For nucleated cells, counts were estimated from reference gene primer amplification. The repertoire was sequenced with immunoSEQ multiplex PCR; TCRdb's copy has only in-frame clones and lacks some. V, J and clone size are those of that table, while D and trimming were read from the DNA. The sample has around 94,000 clones; 87% are singletons. The J gene is TRBJ1-5, the V gene TRBV19; D is undetermined. This clonotype was sampled from a man over 45 with active COVID-19. Input material: peripheral blood. CDR3 nucleotides: TGTGCCAGTAGCTACAGTTTAGACAGCAATCAGCCCCAGCATTTT. This translates into CASSYSLDSNQPQHF.